Listed below are T cell receptor beta chains from one sample, sequenced in a study of cytomegalovirus exposure and HLA in healthy donors. Profiling relied on immunoSEQ multiplex PCR, and the TCRdb table lists in-frame clones only, not all of them. Found here are roughly 260,000 clones, approximately 85% of them singletons; the top ten hold roughly 2%. The sequencing sample was made of PBMCs. The receptors were sampled from a woman aged 40 to 49 in good health and CMV-seropositive. CDR3s include the opening cysteine and the closing phenylalanine or tryptophan. The order of the fields is D gene, J gene, V gene, clone size, CDR3 protein, CDR3 DNA. The D gene is left open where the match is weak. Some rows mark clone size as missing; the rest say once, few, many or name a class of expanded clone.

D gene: TRBD2
J gene: TRBJ2-3
V gene: TRBV7-3
clone size: once
CDR3 protein: CASSLKAGGPRDTQYF
CDR3 DNA: TGTGCCAGCAGTCTAAAAGCGGGAGGGCCTAGAGATACGCAGTATTTT

D gene: -
J gene: TRBJ1-1
V gene: TRBV19
clone size: -
CDR3 protein: CAIADRRNTEAFF
CDR3 DNA: TGTGCCATAGCAGACAGGAGGAACACTGAAGCTTTCTTT

D gene: -
J gene: TRBJ1-2
V gene: TRBV4-2
clone size: -
CDR3 protein: CASSHSYNYGYTF
CDR3 DNA: TGTGCCAGCAGCCACTCCTATAACTATGGCTACACCTTC

D gene: TRBD2
J gene: TRBJ2-7
V gene: TRBV9
clone size: -
CDR3 protein: CASSRGLALYEQYF
CDR3 DNA: TGTGCCAGCAGCAGGGGACTAGCCCTCTACGAGCAGTACTTC

D gene: -
J gene: TRBJ2-2
V gene: TRBV5-4
clone size: -
CDR3 protein: CASRLLTGTHSGELFF
CDR3 DNA: TGTGCCAGCCGCCTTTTGACCGGGACTCACAGCGGGGAGCTGTTTTTT

D gene: -
J gene: TRBJ1-3
V gene: TRBV7-2
clone size: -
CDR3 protein: CASSPGASRGTIYF
CDR3 DNA: TGTGCCAGCAGCCCAGGGGCAAGCCGGGGCACCATATATTTT

D gene: TRBD1
J gene: TRBJ1-2
V gene: TRBV14
clone size: -
CDR3 protein: CASKGQGYGYTF
CDR3 DNA: TGTGCCAGCAAAGGACAGGGCTATGGCTACACCTTC

D gene: TRBD1
J gene: TRBJ1-5
V gene: TRBV5-6
clone size: -
CDR3 protein: CASNTGQGVRNGNQPQHF
CDR3 DNA: TGTGCCAGCAACACCGGGCAGGGGGTCCGGAACGGCAATCAGCCCCAGCATTTT

D gene: -
J gene: TRBJ2-7
V gene: TRBV7-9
clone size: -
CDR3 protein: CASSFGDIYEQYF
CDR3 DNA: TGTGCCAGCAGCTTCGGGGACATTTACGAGCAGTACTTC

D gene: -
J gene: TRBJ2-7
V gene: TRBV2
clone size: once
CDR3 protein: CASSETQGASTYEQYF
CDR3 DNA: TGTGCCAGCAGTGAAACCCAAGGGGCTAGTACCTACGAGCAGTACTTC

D gene: TRBD2
J gene: TRBJ2-3
V gene: TRBV19
clone size: -
CDR3 protein: CASSMRGLAGSTDTQYF
CDR3 DNA: TGTGCCAGTAGTATGAGGGGTCTAGCGGGCAGCACAGATACGCAGTATTTT

D gene: TRBD2
J gene: TRBJ2-1
V gene: TRBV30
clone size: few
CDR3 protein: CAWSRPGLQHNEQFF
CDR3 DNA: TGTGCCTGGAGTCGACCGGGACTACAACACAATGAGCAGTTCTTC

D gene: -
J gene: TRBJ2-2
V gene: TRBV14
clone size: -
CDR3 protein: CASSQAQGGYGELFF
CDR3 DNA: TGTGCCAGCAGCCAAGCACAGGGCGGGTACGGGGAGCTGTTTTTT

D gene: TRBD1
J gene: TRBJ1-6
V gene: TRBV5-6
clone size: -
CDR3 protein: CASSGDRAYNSPLHF
CDR3 DNA: TGTGCCAGCAGCGGGGACAGGGCTTATAATTCACCCCTCCACTTT

D gene: -
J gene: TRBJ2-7
V gene: TRBV9
clone size: -
CDR3 protein: CASSQEAGSSYEQYF
CDR3 DNA: TGTGCCAGCAGCCAGGAGGCAGGTTCTTCCTACGAGCAGTACTTC

D gene: TRBD1
J gene: TRBJ2-2
V gene: TRBV10-2
clone size: -
CDR3 protein: CASSQTGANTGELFF
CDR3 DNA: TGCGCCAGCAGCCAAACAGGGGCGAACACCGGGGAGCTGTTTTTT

D gene: TRBD1
J gene: TRBJ2-7
V gene: TRBV6-5
clone size: -
CDR3 protein: CASTRDRGTYEQYF
CDR3 DNA: TGTGCCAGCACCCGGGACAGGGGGACCTACGAGCAGTACTTC

D gene: TRBD2
J gene: TRBJ2-3
V gene: TRBV25-1
clone size: -
CDR3 protein: CASSEYSSASGSTDTQYF
CDR3 DNA: TGTGCCAGCAGTGAATATAGTTCCGCTAGCGGGAGCACAGATACGCAGTATTTT

D gene: TRBD2
J gene: TRBJ2-7
V gene: TRBV5-3
clone size: -
CDR3 protein: CARSLSGRALQSYEQYF
CDR3 DNA: TGTGCCAGAAGCCTTAGCGGGAGGGCTCTCCAATCCTACGAGCAGTACTTC

D gene: -
J gene: TRBJ2-1
V gene: TRBV6-1
clone size: -
CDR3 protein: CASSLGLWDEQFF
CDR3 DNA: TGTGCCAGCAGTCTCGGACTCTGGGATGAGCAGTTCTTC

D gene: TRBD2
J gene: TRBJ2-2
V gene: TRBV4-2
clone size: -
CDR3 protein: CASSQGGLAGTGELFF
CDR3 DNA: TGTGCCAGCAGCCAAGGGGGACTAGCGGGAACCGGGGAGCTGTTTTTT

D gene: TRBD1
J gene: TRBJ2-7
V gene: TRBV7-2
clone size: -
CDR3 protein: CASSPGQGPYEQYF
CDR3 DNA: TGTGCCAGCAGCCCTGGACAGGGACCCTACGAGCAGTACTTC

D gene: -
J gene: TRBJ2-7
V gene: TRBV10-3
clone size: -
CDR3 protein: CAISEEQGPYEQYF
CDR3 DNA: TGTGCCATCAGTGAGGAACAGGGTCCCTACGAGCAGTACTTC

D gene: TRBD2
J gene: TRBJ2-7
V gene: TRBV19
clone size: -
CDR3 protein: CASKASGSSYEQYF
CDR3 DNA: TGTGCCAGTAAGGCTAGCGGGAGCTCCTACGAGCAGTACTTC

D gene: TRBD2
J gene: TRBJ2-3
V gene: TRBV28
clone size: -
CDR3 protein: CASSTIAGLGPDTQYF
CDR3 DNA: TGTGCCAGCTCCACCATAGCGGGGTTGGGTCCAGATACGCAGTATTTT

D gene: TRBD1
J gene: TRBJ1-2
V gene: TRBV7-3
clone size: -
CDR3 protein: CASSPGTGVYGYTF
CDR3 DNA: TGTGCCAGCAGCCCGGGGACAGGGGTATATGGCTACACCTTC

D gene: TRBD1
J gene: TRBJ2-3
V gene: TRBV4-3
clone size: -
CDR3 protein: CASSQEAGGGTDTQYF
CDR3 DNA: TGCGCCAGCAGCCAAGAAGCAGGGGGCGGCACAGATACGCAGTATTTT

D gene: TRBD2
J gene: TRBJ2-7
V gene: TRBV7-2
clone size: -
CDR3 protein: CASSLTAGGTYEQYF
CDR3 DNA: TGTGCCAGCAGCTTAACGGCGGGAGGGACCTACGAGCAGTACTTC

D gene: TRBD1
J gene: TRBJ1-1
V gene: TRBV19
clone size: -
CDR3 protein: CASSIDLPTGRNTEAFF
CDR3 DNA: TGTGCCAGTAGTATAGATCTCCCGACAGGGAGGAACACTGAAGCTTTCTTT

D gene: -
J gene: TRBJ1-3
V gene: TRBV28
clone size: -
CDR3 protein: CASSLVGGGNTIYF
CDR3 DNA: TGTGCCAGCAGTTTAGTGGGGGGTGGAAACACCATATATTTT

D gene: TRBD1
J gene: TRBJ1-2
V gene: TRBV29-1
clone size: -
CDR3 protein: CSVGQGTNYGYTF
CDR3 DNA: TGCAGCGTCGGACAGGGGACGAACTATGGCTACACCTTC

D gene: -
J gene: TRBJ1-2
V gene: TRBV30
clone size: -
CDR3 protein: CAWSDRAPYGYTF
CDR3 DNA: TGTGCCTGGAGTGACAGGGCCCCCTATGGCTACACCTTC

D gene: TRBD1
J gene: TRBJ1-2
V gene: TRBV18
clone size: -
CDR3 protein: CASSPLEGTGEDGYTF
CDR3 DNA: TGTGCCAGCTCACCGCTGGAAGGGACAGGGGAGGATGGCTACACCTTC

D gene: TRBD1
J gene: TRBJ1-2
V gene: TRBV9
clone size: -
CDR3 protein: CASSGQGAGGYTF
CDR3 DNA: TGTGCCAGCAGCGGACAGGGGGCAGGGGGCTACACCTTC

D gene: TRBD2
J gene: TRBJ2-3
V gene: TRBV5-1
clone size: -
CDR3 protein: CASSSILSGKGTDTQYF
CDR3 DNA: TGCGCCAGCAGCTCAATCTTAAGCGGGAAAGGGACAGATACGCAGTATTTT

D gene: -
J gene: TRBJ1-2
V gene: TRBV6-1
clone size: -
CDR3 protein: CASSITENYGYTF
CDR3 DNA: TGTGCCAGCAGCATAACTGAGAACTATGGCTACACCTTC

D gene: -
J gene: TRBJ2-1
V gene: TRBV27
clone size: -
CDR3 protein: CASSLGTPLNEQFF
CDR3 DNA: TGTGCCAGCAGTCTCGGGACTCCTCTCAATGAGCAGTTCTTC

D gene: TRBD2
J gene: TRBJ2-1
V gene: TRBV15
clone size: once
CDR3 protein: CATSKASGSLNEQFF
CDR3 DNA: TGTGCCACCAGCAAGGCTAGCGGGAGTTTGAATGAGCAGTTCTTC

D gene: -
J gene: TRBJ2-7
V gene: TRBV19
clone size: few
CDR3 protein: CASRPTTGSYEQYF
CDR3 DNA: TGTGCCAGTAGGCCTACGACAGGTTCCTACGAGCAGTACTTC

D gene: -
J gene: TRBJ2-3
V gene: TRBV9
clone size: -
CDR3 protein: CASRTGVEDTQYF
CDR3 DNA: TGTGCCAGCAGGACAGGAGTTGAAGATACGCAGTATTTT

D gene: -
J gene: TRBJ1-2
V gene: TRBV5-6
clone size: -
CDR3 protein: CASSYTGNYGYTF
CDR3 DNA: TGTGCCAGCAGCTACACAGGGAACTATGGCTACACCTTC

D gene: TRBD1
J gene: TRBJ1-2
V gene: TRBV6-4
clone size: -
CDR3 protein: CASSDPDRDGVFHYGYTF
CDR3 DNA: TGTGCCAGCAGTGACCCGGACAGGGATGGGGTTTTTCACTATGGCTACACCTTC

D gene: TRBD1
J gene: TRBJ1-5
V gene: TRBV7-2
clone size: -
CDR3 protein: CASSRAGGDNQPQHF
CDR3 DNA: TGTGCCAGCAGCCGGGCAGGGGGCGACAATCAGCCCCAGCATTTT

D gene: TRBD2
J gene: TRBJ2-2
V gene: TRBV7-2
clone size: few
CDR3 protein: CASSLVGGVGNTGELFF
CDR3 DNA: TGTGCCAGCAGCTTAGTGGGAGGGGTCGGGAACACCGGGGAGCTGTTTTTT

D gene: -
J gene: TRBJ2-3
V gene: TRBV7-9
clone size: -
CDR3 protein: CASSLDGGSTDTQYF
CDR3 DNA: TGTGCCAGCAGCTTAGATGGCGGGAGCACAGATACGCAGTATTTT

D gene: -
J gene: TRBJ2-1
V gene: TRBV7-3
clone size: -
CDR3 protein: CASSPIGSSYNEQFF
CDR3 DNA: TGTGCCAGCAGCCCCATTGGCAGCTCCTACAATGAGCAGTTCTTC

D gene: -
J gene: TRBJ1-6
V gene: TRBV4-3
clone size: -
CDR3 protein: CASSQVSGGGSPLHF
CDR3 DNA: TGCGCCAGCAGCCAAGTATCGGGGGGTGGTTCACCCCTCCACTTT

D gene: -
J gene: TRBJ2-7
V gene: TRBV20-1
clone size: -
CDR3 protein: CSARAEYEQYF
CDR3 DNA: TGCAGTGCCCGCGCGGAGTACGAGCAGTACTTC

D gene: TRBD2
J gene: TRBJ2-1
V gene: TRBV7-2
clone size: -
CDR3 protein: CASSLGTSGMNEQFF
CDR3 DNA: TGTGCCAGCAGCTTAGGGACTAGCGGGATGAATGAGCAGTTCTTC

D gene: -
J gene: TRBJ2-1
V gene: TRBV21-1
clone size: -
CDR3 protein: CASSSLGLAGVCEQFF
CDR3 DNA: TGTGCCAGCAGCAGTTTAGGGCTAGCGGGAGTCTGTGAGCAGTTCTTC

D gene: -
J gene: TRBJ2-7
V gene: TRBV11-3
clone size: -
CDR3 protein: CASSLGGGDRDEQYF
CDR3 DNA: TGTGCCAGCAGCTTAGGCGGAGGGGATAGAGACGAGCAGTACTTC

D gene: TRBD2
J gene: TRBJ2-7
V gene: TRBV29-1
clone size: -
CDR3 protein: CSVSGLAGLEVEQYF
CDR3 DNA: TGCAGCGTTTCTGGACTAGCGGGCTTAGAGGTAGAGCAGTACTTC

D gene: -
J gene: TRBJ2-5
V gene: TRBV5-1
clone size: -
CDR3 protein: CASGYGTPQETQYF
CDR3 DNA: TGCGCCAGCGGCTATGGGACACCTCAAGAGACCCAGTACTTC

D gene: -
J gene: TRBJ2-7
V gene: TRBV29-1
clone size: -
CDR3 protein: CSVSASYEQYF
CDR3 DNA: TGCAGCGTTTCTGCGTCCTACGAGCAGTACTTC

D gene: -
J gene: TRBJ2-2
V gene: TRBV10-3
clone size: -
CDR3 protein: CAITGNTGELFF
CDR3 DNA: TGTGCCATCACAGGGAACACCGGGGAGCTGTTTTTT